These 5 T cell receptor beta chains were sequenced from one sample in a study of blood T cells in healthy people across ages. The authors ran a second PCR of about 6 to 11 cycles using a sample-barcoded 5' primer and a J-beta primer mix. One entry per CDR3 protein, called by TCRdb with MiXCR from the 5' RACE reads. The data hold about a million distinct CDR3 sequences, with around two fifths observed a single time. Sequenced sample: blood. The origin of the receptors is a man younger than 35 in good health.

There are many counts of this clonotype. The chain couples TRBV4-1 to TRBJ2-1, with 10 bases aligning to TRBD2. The ends lost 1 base at V and 8 bases at J; junction bases unmatched: 5. The CDR3 has 15 amino acids. Germline CDR1 reads MGHRA; CDR2 reads YSYEKL. Here the CDR3 DNA reads TGCGCCAGCAGCCAAGTGAGCGGGGGGGCCGATGAGCAGTTCTTC. This encodes CASSQVSGGADEQFF.

The CDR3 is CASIRSYEQYF. CDR3 DNA: TGTGCCAGCATCCGGTCCTACGAGCAGTACTTC. This chain uses TRBV2 with TRBJ2-7; D not resolved. From germline, CDR1 is SNHLY and CDR2 FYNNEI. V was shortened by 7 bases and J by 1 base, with 5 bases between the two germline ends. This CDR3 has 11 amino acids.

The chain joins TRBV12-3 or TRBV12-4 to TRBJ1-4; D call uncertain. V dropped 6 bases and J dropped 8 bases, with 10 bases sitting between them. The length of the CDR3 is 12 residues. This CDR3 reads CASRINGEKLFF. CDR3 sequence (DNA): TGTGCCAGCAGGATTAATGGGGAAAAACTGTTTTTT.

The J gene is TRBJ1-1, the V gene TRBV18, with a possible D match to TRBD1 (6 bases). This CDR3 comprises 16 residues. From germline, CDR1 is KGHSH and CDR2 LQKENI. Trimming took 8 bases from V and 5 from J, leaving 24 bases between them. The CDR3 coding sequence is TGTGCCAGCACCATCGATCGGGCAGGGGAGGGGACTGAAGCTTTCTTT. Protein: CASTIDRAGEGTEAFF.

This clonotype was found a few times. This chain links TRBV6-4 with TRBJ1-1; tentative D call: TRBD1 (6 bases). V gave up 7 bases and J gave up 5 bases, with 20 bases separating them. This CDR3 is built from 15 residues. The germline gives CDR1 MRHNA, CDR2 SNTAGT. The CDR3 DNA is TGTGCCAGCACTCACCGGGCAGGGGACTGGACTGAAGCTTTCTTT. This translates into CASTHRAGDWTEAFF.